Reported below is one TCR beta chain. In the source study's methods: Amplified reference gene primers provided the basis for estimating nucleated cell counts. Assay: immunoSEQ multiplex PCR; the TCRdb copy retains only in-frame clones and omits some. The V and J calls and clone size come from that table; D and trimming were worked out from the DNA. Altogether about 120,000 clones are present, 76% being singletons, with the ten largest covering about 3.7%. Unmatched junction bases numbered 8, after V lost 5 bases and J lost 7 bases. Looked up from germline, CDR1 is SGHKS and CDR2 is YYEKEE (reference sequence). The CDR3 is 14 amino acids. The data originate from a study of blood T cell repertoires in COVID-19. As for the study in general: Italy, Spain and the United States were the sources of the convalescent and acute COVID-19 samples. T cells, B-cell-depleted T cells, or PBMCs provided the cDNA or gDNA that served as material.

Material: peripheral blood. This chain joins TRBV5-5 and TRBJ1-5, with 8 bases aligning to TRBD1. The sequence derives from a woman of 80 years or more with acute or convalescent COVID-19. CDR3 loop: CASSEQGGGQPQHF. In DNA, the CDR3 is TGTGCCAGCAGTGAACAGGGGGGGGGACAGCCCCAGCATTTT.